The TCR beta chain under discussion was sequenced for a study of sequential checkpoint blockade in melanoma. About the research overall: First-line arms were nivolumab then ipilimumab, or the reverse, randomized 1:1.

The CDR3 runs to 15 residues. After removal of 2 bases from V and 5 bases from J, the junction contained 6 bases not matched to a gene. Germline CDR1 and CDR2: SNHLY and FYNNEI. Documented treatment: randomized to nivolumab then ipilimumab (arm A) or the reverse (arm B). Measured with immunoSEQ multiplex PCR; TCRdb has only the in-frame clones, and not every one. The profile shows some 25,000 clones, about 72% of them singletons. The sample here was CD8+ T cells sorted from blood (inferred from file names), taken from a patient given nivolumab and ipilimumab in sequence. This rearrangement joins TRBV2 to TRBJ2-5, with 9 nucleotides matching TRBD1. This clonotype originated in a human donor with melanoma. This chain's CDR3 is CASSERTGVRETQYF. The CDR3, as DNA: TGTGCCAGCAGTGAAAGGACAGGGGTAAGGGAGACCCAGTACTTC.